This record looks at one TCR beta chain sequence and its context. This specimen comes from a study of blood T cell repertoires in COVID-19. Study-wide context: Material from acute and convalescent COVID-19 was sourced from the United States, Italy and Spain. T cells, B-cell-depleted T cells, or PBMCs supplied cDNA or gDNA.

Per the germline V gene, CDR1 is SGHNT and CDR2 is YYREEE (reference sequence). V was shortened by 4 bases and J by 0 bases, with 10 bases between the two germline ends. This CDR3 has 14 amino acids. In the authors' methods: Researchers report that nucleated cell counts were estimated from reference gene primer amplification. Method: immunoSEQ multiplex PCR; TCRdb's copy keeps in-frame clones and lacks some. That table supplies the V and J calls and clone size; D and trimming were determined from the DNA. The table lists about 170,000 clones, around four fifths of them singletons. The clonotype comes from a man aged 40-49 years who had recovered from COVID-19. The source material was peripheral blood. The chain links TRBV5-4 to TRBJ1-2, with D uncertain. The CDR3 sequence is CASSGGGTNYGYTF. CDR3 nucleotides: TGTGCCAGCAGCGGCGGCGGGACTAACTATGGCTACACCTTC.